The sequence of this T cell receptor (beta chain) was determined in a study of T-cell reconstitution after alpha-beta-depleted transplantation in children (dated by TCRdb to the mid-2010s). Describing the broader study: Using TCR repertoire profiling, the study quantitatively followed how T-cell immune reconstitution unfolded in children after TCRalphabeta/CD19-depleted allogeneic hematopoietic cell transplantation.

This clonotype appeared many times. What antigen it recognizes has not been identified. No base qualities exist here, and no much larger clone lies one base off it. V was cut back by 2 bases and J by 3 bases, leaving a gap of 4 bases between them. CDR1 and CDR2, looked up from the germline V gene, are SGHTA and FQGTGA. The CDR3 holds 13 amino acids from the cysteine to the phenylalanine. The only DNA kept is the CDR3, 39 bases in frame from the first base. Receptor amplification or capture employed PCR. Sequencer: Illumina HiSeq 2500. TCR libraries were prepared with molecular barcoding, using unique molecular identifiers to normalize TCRbeta repertoire quantification. TCRdb reprocessed the public reads (quality trimming at Q25 with fastp, clone calling with MiXCR) and kept in-frame beta chains. Rows merge per CDR3 protein into single entries with the most common DNA and genes. The sample contains around 380,000 distinct CDR3 sequences, roughly 11% of them found a single time. The ten largest clones capture roughly 6% of the sample.

Sequences were derived from PBMCs from the stem cell graft donor, sampled from the stem cell graft. The rearrangement combines TRBV7-3 with TRBJ2-2, with no reliable assignment of the D segment. The TCR was taken from a human donor who donated a stem cell graft to a child with acute myeloid leukemia. The CDR3 region reads CASSLDYTGELFF. The DNA sequence is given as TGTGCCAGCAGCTTAGATTACACCGGGGAGCTGTTTTTT.